This T cell receptor (beta chain) appears in the sequencing data of a study of blood T cell repertoires in COVID-19. Sequencing used immunoSEQ multiplex PCR; TCRdb keeps in-frame clones, though not all of them. Of roughly 110,000 clones in the sample, more than 70% were seen once. This CDR3 is 14 amino acids long. The V end lost 3 bases, the J end lost 4 bases, and 12 bases lay between the germline ends. From germline, CDR1 is SGHAT and CDR2 FQNNGV. A single count supports this clone. What was sequenced was peripheral blood. This TCR came from a man in his forties with active or convalescent COVID-19. The V call is TRBV11-2, the J call TRBJ1-1, with a tentative D call TRBD1 (5 bases). CDR3 in amino acids: CASSLNGGSTEAFF. CDR3 bases: TGTGCCAGCAGCTTGAACGGGGGTAGCACTGAAGCTTTCTTT.